The 20 T cell receptor beta chains below come from one sample, sequenced in a study of T cell repertoires in cytomegalovirus infection. No cognate antigen is known for these TCRs. TCRdb re-analysed the reads in MiXCR, keeping a single row per CDR3 protein. The top ten hold around 15% of the sample, which has hundreds of thousands of distinct CDR3 sequences, approximately 31% seen once. This specimen consisted of cultured CD8+ T cells from PBMCs, obtained from culture after CMV antigen stimulation. All receptors derive from a human donor in good health (CMV status not recorded). Some clones in this sample may be carry-over from other donors' samples.

CDR3 nucleotides: TGTGCCAGCAGTTTCCCTGGGAGGGTGCTGAACACTGAAGCTTTCTTT. Translated: CASSFPGRVLNTEAFF. V usage is TRBV12-3 or TRBV12-4 and J usage is TRBJ1-1, with D unresolved. V gave up 3 bases and J gave up 0 bases, with 14 bases separating them. This CDR3 has 16 amino acids.

The V and J genes are TRBV12-3 or TRBV12-4 and TRBJ1-1, with 9 nucleotides matching TRBD1. V was clipped by 7 bases and J by 4 bases; unmatched bases: 4. This CDR3 is 13 amino acids long. The DNA of the CDR3 is TGTGCCAGCATCCGGGACAGGGCCACTGAAGCTTTCTTT. This encodes CASIRDRATEAFF.

The V and J genes are TRBV6-6 and TRBJ1-6; D call uncertain. The ends were cut back, 10 bases at V and 0 bases at J, with 7 bases in the middle. The germline CDR1 and CDR2 sequences are MNHNY and SVGAGI (reference sequence). The CDR3 length is 13 residues. CDR3 in amino acids: CANSSSYNSPLHF. The CDR3 bases are TGTGCCAACAGCAGCTCCTATAATTCACCCCTCCACTTT.

This clonotype was recorded at least ten times. The J gene is TRBJ2-3, the V gene TRBV7-2; no firm D call. CDR3 length: 16 amino acids. V dropped 1 base and J dropped 4 bases, with 15 bases sitting between them. The germline V gene encodes CDR1 SGHTA and CDR2 FQGNSA. The CDR3 DNA reads as TGTGCCAGCAGCTTAGTTGTAGGCTACGTCGCAGATACGCAGTATTTT. This gives the protein CASSLVVGYVADTQYF.

V gene TRBV7-9 combines with J gene TRBJ1-2, with a weak D call TRBD1 (6 bases). The V end lost 5 bases, the J end lost 8 bases, and 18 bases lay between the germline ends. This CDR3 is built from 14 residues. Germline loops: CDR1 SEHNR, CDR2 FQNEAQ (reference sequence). The DNA for the CDR3 is TGTGCCAGCAGCCGAGCCGACAGGAACTTCGGCTACACCTTC. This gives the protein CASSRADRNFGYTF.

The rearrangement uses TRBV7-4 and TRBJ1-4; D not certain. Germline V gives CDR1 SGHVT, CDR2 SQSDAQ. The CDR3 is 14 residues long. V was cut by 2 bases and J by 4 bases, with 8 bases left in between. DNA of the CDR3: TGTGCCAGCAGCTTACTGGGGTATAATGAAAAACTGTTTTTT. Residues: CASSLLGYNEKLFF.

This clonotype was detected a few times. The chain is built from TRBV6-1 and TRBJ1-1; TRBD1 might be the D (6 bases). V lost 8 bases and J 4 bases, leaving 17 bases between the germline ends. The CDR3 consists of 14 residues. Germline V CDR1 and CDR2: MNHNS, SASEGT. The CDR3 sequence: CASQGRGASTEAFF. The DNA for the CDR3 is TGTGCCAGCCAGGGTCGGGGGGCGAGCACTGAAGCTTTCTTT.

This clonotype has ten or more counts. The CDR3 loop reads CASSSTGQPSYEQYF. CDR3 in DNA: TGTGCCAGCAGCTCCACCGGACAGCCCTCCTACGAGCAGTACTTC. The V call is TRBV7-9, the J call TRBJ2-7, with a tentative D call TRBD1 (6 bases). This CDR3 contains 15 residues. Germline CDR1 and CDR2: SEHNR and FQNEAQ (reference sequence). Trimming shortened V by 4 bases and J by 0 bases, and 13 bases separated the two germline ends.

This clonotype was seen many times. The chain uses TRBV7-9 and TRBJ1-1, with 12 bases lining up with TRBD1. This CDR3 contains 16 residues. V was clipped by 4 bases and J by 3 bases; unmatched bases: 6. Germline CDR1 reads SEHNR; CDR2 reads FQNEAQ (reference sequence). CDR3 protein: CASSYGTGGEDTEAFF. The CDR3 DNA sequence: TGTGCCAGCAGCTACGGGACAGGGGGCGAGGACACTGAAGCTTTCTTT.

The chain is built from TRBV27 and TRBJ1-4, with D tentatively TRBD1 (5 bases). CDR1 MNHEY and CDR2 SMNVEV come from the germline V gene (reference sequence). This CDR3 contains 14 residues. The V and J ends lost 3 bases and 7 bases respectively, with 12 bases between them. Here the CDR3 reads CASSFGTATEKLFF. The CDR3 nucleotides read TGTGCCAGCAGTTTTGGGACTGCCACTGAAAAACTGTTTTTT.

This clonotype turned up a few times. J is TRBJ2-7 and V is TRBV19, with 10 bases identical to TRBD1. Germline V gives CDR1 LNHDA, CDR2 SQIVND (reference sequence). Unmatched junction bases numbered 6, after V lost 5 bases and J lost 2 bases. The CDR3 covers 15 residues. CDR3 protein: CASSPDRGLPYEQYF. Written as DNA, the CDR3 is TGTGCCAGTAGTCCCGACAGGGGGCTTCCCTACGAGCAGTACTTC.

The genes are TRBV5-6 and TRBJ2-2; D perhaps matches TRBD1 (5 bases). CDR1 and CDR2 from the germline V gene are SGHDT and YYEEEE. V lost 3 bases and J 7 bases, leaving 13 bases between the germline ends. This CDR3 is built from 14 residues. CDR3 protein: CASSYAGWGGELFF. DNA of the CDR3: TGTGCCAGCAGCTATGCAGGGTGGGGCGGGGAGCTGTTTTTT.

The chain uses TRBV7-6 and TRBJ1-5, with D possibly matching TRBD1 (6 bases). V was cut by 2 bases and J by 5 bases, with 10 bases left in between. Germline loops: CDR1 SGHVS, CDR2 FNYEAQ. This CDR3 has 14 amino acids. The CDR3 nucleotides read TGTGCCAGCAGCTTAAAGTCAGGGGATCAGCCCCAGCATTTT. It specifies CASSLKSGDQPQHF.

This clonotype was recorded a few times. The chain couples TRBV20-1 to TRBJ2-3; D is ambiguous. Trimming took off 0 bases at V and 4 bases at J, with 14 bases between the two ends. Germline V lookup: CDR1 DFQATT, CDR2 SNEGSKA (reference sequence). This CDR3 spans 15 amino acids. The CDR3 sequence: CSARDRSSLSDTQYF. The CDR3, as DNA: TGCAGTGCTAGAGATAGGAGTAGTCTGTCAGATACGCAGTATTTT.

CDR3 residues: CASRTHMNTEAFF. CDR3 DNA sequence: TGTGCCAGCAGGACACACATGAACACTGAAGCTTTCTTT. The gene calls are TRBV27 and TRBJ1-1; D is ambiguous. This CDR3 contains 13 residues. Germline V lookup: CDR1 MNHEY, CDR2 SMNVEV (reference sequence). Trimming removed 6 bases from V and 0 bases from J, with 8 bases in between.

On this clonotype itself: A much larger clone differs from this one at a single base, so this may be a read error. This sequence joins TRBV27 and TRBJ2-3; the D is unclear. This CDR3 is 12 amino acids long. V lost 5 bases and J 4 bases, leaving 7 bases between the germline ends. CDR1 and CDR2 (germline): MNHEY, SMNVEV (reference sequence). CDR3 sequence reads: CASSGWADTQYF. CDR3 coding DNA: TGTGCCAGCAGTGGGTGGGCAGATACGCAGTATTTT.

CDR3 in amino acids: CASSGPVTSGGLPTDTQYF. In DNA, the CDR3 is TGTGCCAGCAGCGGGCCCGTGACTAGCGGGGGACTCCCCACAGATACGCAGTATTTT. J is TRBJ2-3 and V is TRBV7-1, with 12 bases that match TRBD2. TRBV7-1 is known as an ORF, though its function is uncertain. With 5 bases clipped from V and 2 bases from J, the junction kept 14 bases outside the gene matches. CDR3 length: 19 residues.

This clonotype was counted a few times. The rearrangement joins TRBV19 to TRBJ1-5; no clear D gene. Trimming stripped 1 base from V and 2 bases from J, with 9 bases between. This CDR3 has 15 amino acids. Looked up from germline, CDR1 is LNHDA and CDR2 is SQIVND (reference sequence). The CDR3 protein is CASSIGVWGNQPQHF. The CDR3 DNA sequence: TGTGCCAGTAGTATAGGGGTTTGGGGCAATCAGCCCCAGCATTTT.

There are a few counts of this clonotype. The chain recombines TRBV7-6 with TRBJ1-2; D possibly corresponds to TRBD1 (6 bases). Deletions cut 2 bases from V and 3 bases from J, with 19 bases between. Germline V lookup: CDR1 SGHVS, CDR2 FNYEAQ. CDR3 length: 17 residues. The DNA for the CDR3 is TGTGCCAGCAGCTTATATTCCGACAGGATCCACTACTATGGCTACACCTTC. This sequence encodes CASSLYSDRIHYYGYTF.

The rearrangement joins TRBV2 to TRBJ2-7; 9 bases agree with TRBD1. This CDR3 has 16 residues. Looked up from germline, CDR1 is SNHLY and CDR2 is FYNNEI. The V segment lost 1 base and the J segment 2 bases; nucleotides outside the gene matches: 6. The DNA for the CDR3 is TGTGCCAGCAGTGAAGTCGGGACAGGGTTCGCCTACGAGCAGTACGTC. This sequence encodes CASSEVGTGFAYEQYV.